This TCR beta chain is from a study of regulatory T cells in long-lasting Graves disease (dated by TCRdb to about 2021). Background on the whole study: Persistent Graves' disease was defined as antithyroid drug treatment for over 5 years with persistently positive TSH receptor autoantibodies. This study used TCR sequencing and RNA sequencing of peripheral blood to compare persistent Graves' disease patients against newly diagnosed Graves' disease patients. The study was conducted in China and was registered as a clinical trial. A total of around 33 samples were covered by TCR sequencing, comprising around 13 persistent and 20 or so newly diagnosed Graves' disease patients. In the clinical cohort, patients with persistent Graves' disease had used antithyroid drugs for an average of around 9.9 years.

Results the study describes overall, beyond this receptor: As a limitation, the authors acknowledged that the small sample size may reduce accuracy. Compared with newly diagnosed patients, patients with persistent Graves' disease had lower TCR Shannon entropy and fewer highly expanded clones, which suggests clonal expansion. Sequencing and analysis were restricted to the TCR beta chain. Patients with persistent disease shared more public clonotypes (about 2,900) than newly diagnosed patients did (about 970). Only peripheral blood was studied, because thyroid tissue, the primary lesion, was inaccessible.

This sample's time point label indicates: persistent/refractory GD, antithyroid drugs over 5 years with positive TRAb. For both TCR sequencing and RNA sequencing, RNA was extracted from PBMCs using TRIzol. The diagnosis of Graves' disease followed American Thyroid Association guidelines. The patients came from an endocrinology department in Xi'an, China. Each patient gave approximately 8.8 milliliters of peripheral blood, collected in an EDTA anticoagulant tube. Ficoll Paque Plus density gradient separation was used to isolate PBMCs, and no further T cell sorting was performed. An Agilent 2100 Bioanalyzer and agarose gel were used to assess RNA quality, and a NanoDrop 2000 was used to measure RNA concentration. This clonotype has more than one count but fewer than ten. The antigen it recognizes is unknown. The record has no base qualities; no much larger clone is one base away. To prepare the library, multiplex PCR was applied. Instrument on record: Illumina HiSeq 4000. iRepertoire HTBI primers and Arm-PCR amplification of CDR3 regions were used to construct TCR beta libraries. Before sequencing, the PCR products went through gel purification. From the authors' description of their analysis: Gene usage analysis of CDR3 amino acid clonotypes relied on the approximately 68 TRBV and around 13 TRBJ segments identified across samples. Filtered high-quality paired reads were merged into contigs using COPE and FqMerger. BLAST was used to align contigs to IMGT TRBV, TRBD and TRBJ reference genes, with CDR3 defined following IMGT. Any clonotype with a frequency above 0.1% was counted as a highly expanded clone. Shannon entropy was used to measure repertoire diversity, and the Gini coefficient was used to measure V-J evenness. A clonotype found in more than one individual was treated as public. The raw public data were reprocessed by TCRdb itself: fastp quality trimming at Q25, MiXCR clonotype calling, in-frame beta chains only. A single entry per CDR3 protein holds the most common genes and DNA from its merged rows. In this record, the V and J calls reflect TCRdb's handling and not the investigators' own analysis. Counted in this sample were 600,000 to 800,000 distinct CDR3 sequences; 25% to 35% of them appeared once. The ten largest clones add up to 40% to 50% of the sample.

The starting material was peripheral blood mononuclear cells (PBMCs), obtained when the disease was refractory, from a patient treated with antithyroid drugs. This TCR derives from a female donor with Graves disease.

This receptor carries the CDR3 CSARVADGTDNSPLHF. The DNA reads as follows: TGCAGTGCTAGAGTCGCGGACGGTACCGATAATTCACCCCTCCACTTT. The chain is made from TRBV20-1 and TRBJ1-6, with no reliable assignment of the D segment. Including the terminal cysteine and phenylalanine, the CDR3 comprises 16 residues. Of the read, only the CDR3 DNA is kept; its 48 bases are in frame from base 1. According to the germline V gene (reference sequence), CDR1 reads DFQATT and CDR2 reads SNEGSKA. V loses 1 base of germline sequence and J loses 5 bases, and the interval between the two ends is 15 bases.